This T cell receptor (beta chain) was identified during a study of blood T cell repertoires in COVID-19. Background on the study: Italy, Spain and the United States were the sources of the convalescent and acute COVID-19 samples.

Sequencing was performed with immunoSEQ multiplex PCR; in TCRdb, only in-frame clones are kept and a portion is missing. Of 200,000 to 250,000 clones in the sample, almost 85% are singletons; the top ten hold 2% to 3%. Germline values: CDR1 SQVTM, CDR2 ANQGSEA. The junction had 6 bases not matched to a gene; V was cut back by 8 bases and J by 4 bases. The CDR3 spans 12 residues. Recruited during active infection, patients (from Seattle) were subsequently followed longitudinally. This chain uses TRBV29-1 with TRBJ1-1; 8 bases align to TRBD1. Sequencing input: peripheral blood. The clonotype was recovered from a woman aged 70 to 79 with COVID-19, enrolled during active disease. This chain's CDR3 is CSSRGRGTEAFF. CDR3 in DNA: TGCAGCAGCAGGGGGCGCGGCACTGAAGCTTTCTTT.